These 21 T cell receptor beta chains share one sample of origin, sequenced in a study of cytotoxic CD8 clonotypes in ibrutinib-treated CLL. Sequencing was performed with immunoSEQ multiplex PCR; in TCRdb, only in-frame clones are kept and a portion is missing. The data hold roughly 160,000 clones, with roughly 80% observed a single time. Sequencing used PBMCs, obtained after 24 months of ibrutinib treatment. These receptors were taken from a human donor with chronic lymphocytic leukemia.

The V and J genes are TRBV6-5 and TRBJ2-3; no reliable D call. CDR1 and CDR2 from the germline V gene are MNHEY and SVGAGI. Between the trimmed V and J ends, which lost 6 bases and 5 bases, there was a span of 12 bases. The CDR3 covers 13 residues. In DNA, the CDR3 is TGTGCCAGCAGCCCCTACTCCGAAGATACGCAGTATTTT. Its protein product is CASSPYSEDTQYF.

The chain employs TRBV19 and TRBJ1-1; 9 bases are shared with TRBD1. This CDR3 comprises 16 residues. Germline values: CDR1 LNHDA, CDR2 SQIVND (reference sequence). V gave up 3 bases and J gave up 5 bases; unmatched junction bases: 10. CDR3 sequence: CASSMGTGNKGTEAFF. The CDR3 DNA reads as TGTGCCAGTAGTATGGGGACAGGGAATAAAGGGACTGAAGCTTTCTTT.

V is TRBV19 and J is TRBJ2-2; 7 positions agree with TRBD2. The germline V gene encodes CDR1 LNHDA and CDR2 SQIVND (reference sequence). CDR3 size: 18 residues. Losses at the gene ends were 3 bases for V and 0 bases for J; bases not matched to a gene: 10. The CDR3 DNA is TGTGCCAGTAGTATGGGAGGGGTCCTCTTTTCGAACACCGGGGAGCTGTTTTTT. Translation: CASSMGGVLFSNTGELFF.

The V gene is TRBV7-9, the J gene TRBJ2-5, with TRBD2 identical over 7 bases. The better agreement between TRBJ2-7 and the DNA end casts doubt on the J call. The CDR3 runs 14 residues. Per the germline V gene, CDR1 is SEHNR and CDR2 is FQNEAQ (reference sequence). The CDR3 DNA follows: TGTGCCAGCAGGACTAGCCAATTCTCCTACGAGCAGTACTTC. The encoded protein is CASRTSQFSYEQYF.

The V and J genes are TRBV19 and TRBJ2-3; 12 bases align to TRBD1. J lost 0 bases, V lost 6 bases, and 7 bases had no gene match. The CDR3 consists of 17 residues. CDR1 and CDR2 (germline): LNHDA, SQIVND (reference sequence). The CDR3 loop reads CASRRGQGASSTDTQYF. The CDR3 DNA follows: TGTGCCAGTAGGCGGGGACAGGGGGCGTCGAGCACAGATACGCAGTATTTT.

Ten or more counts support this clone. The V call is TRBV19, the J call TRBJ2-1; 12 bases map to TRBD2. The germline V gene has CDR1 LNHDA and CDR2 SQIVND (reference sequence). The CDR3 totals 15 residues. The V segment lost 6 bases and the J segment 4 bases; nucleotides outside the gene matches: 4. CDR3 nucleotides: TGTGCCAGTAGGACTAGCGGGGGACCATACAATGAGCAGTTCTTC. Translation gives CASRTSGGPYNEQFF.

The V call is TRBV6-5, the J call TRBJ2-7, with D maybe TRBD2 (5 bases). The V end lost 6 bases, the J end lost 0 bases, and 15 bases lay between the germline ends. Germline CDR1 and CDR2: MNHEY and SVGAGI. CDR3 length equals 15 residues. As DNA, the CDR3 is TGTGCCAGCAGGAGGGCCAACGCACTCTCCTACGAGCAGTACTTC. Its protein product is CASRRANALSYEQYF.

The chain carries TRBV5-1 and TRBJ2-2; tentative D call: TRBD2 (7 bases). V lost 0 bases, J lost 7 bases, and 22 bases lay in between. This CDR3 is 18 amino acids long. Germline CDR1 and CDR2: SGHRS and YFSETQ. The CDR3 bases are TGCGCCAGCAGCTTGGGCGCCCTCGGGGGGCTAGGTGTCGGGGAGCTGTTTTTT. It translates to CASSLGALGGLGVGELFF.

The chain carries TRBV21-1 and TRBJ1-2; the table's TRBD1 call for D was not verified on the DNA. TRBV21-1 is a pseudogene locus. The CDR3 sequence is 18 residues long. The CDR3 region has the DNA TGTGCCAGCAGCAAAGGCGGGACAGGGGGAGCCCCGAGCTATGGCTACACCTTC. Translation gives CASSKGGTGGAPSYGYTF.

The chain carries TRBV7-6 and TRBJ1-1, with 7 positions matching TRBD1. Germline CDR1 is SGHVS and CDR2 is FNYEAQ. V lost 5 bases to trimming and J lost 7 bases; unmatched junction nucleotides: 4. CDR3 length: 12 amino acids. CDR3 DNA sequence: TGTGCCAGCAGCCCCGACAGGGTTGAAGCTTTCTTT. Translating it yields CASSPDRVEAFF.

This chain connects TRBV5-5 to TRBJ2-7; D not certain. This CDR3 has 14 amino acids. The V and J ends lost 4 bases and 0 bases respectively, with 11 bases between them. Germline-derived CDR1 and CDR2 are SGHKS and YYEKEE (reference sequence). CDR3 coding DNA: TGTGCCAGCAGCCTGCGGCCCAGCTCCTACGAGCAGTACTTC. Translated: CASSLRPSSYEQYF. Combining the CDR3 with reference TRBV5-5 and TRBJ2-7 gives the whole variable domain DAGVTQSPTHLIKTRGQQVTLRCSPISGHKSVSWYQQVLGQGPQFIFQYYEKEERGRGNFPDRFSARQFPNYSSELNVNALLLGDSALYLCASSLRPSSYEQYFGPGTRLTVT.

In its sample, this clone was seen once. The chain links TRBV7-8 to TRBJ2-3; no reliable D call. Germline assignment: CDR1 SGHVS and CDR2 FQNEAQ. Trimming left V 1 base short and J 0 bases short, with 2 bases between. The CDR3 has 13 amino acids. CDR3 protein: CASSLESTDTQYF. For the CDR3, the DNA is TGTGCCAGCAGCTTAGAGAGCACAGATACGCAGTATTTT.

The genes are TRBV6-1 and TRBJ2-2; 10 bases agree with TRBD1. The CDR3 spans 14 residues. Trimming cost V 4 bases and J 7 bases; bases outside gene matches: 3. CDR1 and CDR2 (germline): MNHNS, SASEGT. The CDR3 DNA is TGTGCCAGCAGTGGGACAGGGGGTATCGGGGAGCTGTTTTTT. Encoded protein: CASSGTGGIGELFF.

The V and J genes are TRBV6-5 and TRBJ2-2, with a possible D match to TRBD2 (6 bases). This CDR3 comprises 15 residues. Germline V gene lookup returns CDR1 MNHEY and CDR2 SVGAGI. The germline V and J ends were trimmed by 4 bases and 4 bases, with 13 bases remaining between them. The CDR3 region is CASSLGLSATGELFF. The CDR3 nucleotides are TGTGCCAGCAGTTTGGGACTCAGTGCCACCGGGGAGCTGTTTTTT.

The rearrangement uses TRBV5-6 and TRBJ1-5; no clear D gene. V lost 2 bases to trimming and J lost 3 bases, with 3 bases between them. Looked up from germline, CDR1 is SGHDT and CDR2 is YYEEEE. The CDR3 is 12 amino acids. The CDR3 DNA sequence: TGTGCCAGCAGCTTTTTCAATCAGCCCCAGCATTTT. Its protein product is CASSFFNQPQHF.

This chain joins TRBV7-2 and TRBJ1-2; D is possibly TRBD1 (6 bases). Per the germline V gene, CDR1 is SGHTA and CDR2 is FQGNSA. V was pared by 6 bases and J by 2 bases, with 10 bases between. The CDR3 extends over 13 amino acids. CDR3 nucleotide sequence: TGTGCCAGCAGTCTACAGGGAAACTATGGCTACACCTTC. It translates to CASSLQGNYGYTF.

This chain joins TRBV5-1 and TRBJ1-4; unclear D gene. CDR1 and CDR2 (germline): SGHRS, YFSETQ. V was shortened by 0 bases and J by 7 bases, with 13 bases between the two germline ends. This CDR3 spans 15 amino acids. The CDR3 sequence: CASSLVAGTGEKLFF. In DNA form, the CDR3 reads TGCGCCAGCAGCTTGGTGGCAGGAACGGGTGAAAAACTGTTTTTT. Looking up the rest from reference TRBV5-1 and TRBJ1-4 gives the full variable domain: KAGVTQTPRYLIKTRGQQVTLSCSPISGHRSVSWYQQTPGQGLQFLFEYFSETQRNKGNFPGRFSGRQFSNSRSEMNVSTLELGDSALYLCASSLVAGTGEKLFFGSGTQLSVL.

The chain employs TRBV6-1 and TRBJ1-3; D not resolved. CDR1 and CDR2 (germline): MNHNS, SASEGT. This CDR3 contains 13 residues. Trimming shortened V by 2 bases and J by 4 bases, and 6 bases separated the two germline ends. CDR3 loop: CASSELGGNTIYF. CDR3 coding DNA: TGTGCCAGCAGTGAACTAGGAGGAAACACCATATATTTT.

The J gene is TRBJ2-4, the V gene TRBV7-2; D is perhaps TRBD2 (6 bases). The V end was cut by 3 bases, the J end by 4 bases, with 10 bases between. Germline V CDR1 and CDR2: SGHTA, FQGNSA. The CDR3 covers 14 residues. In nucleotides, the CDR3 is TGTGCCAGCAGCTTGGTTAGCGGTAAAAACATTCAGTACTTC. This sequence encodes CASSLVSGKNIQYF.

V gene TRBV4-3 combines with J gene TRBJ2-5; D is possibly TRBD2 (5 bases). Germline V gene data show CDR1 as LGHNA and CDR2 as YSLEER. V was clipped by 1 base and J by 6 bases, with 12 bases between them. The CDR3 sequence is 14 residues long. CDR3 region: CASSQVGGGQTQYF. DNA of the CDR3: TGCGCCAGCAGCCAAGTCGGAGGCGGGCAGACCCAGTACTTC.

The genes are TRBV29-1 and TRBJ2-2, with 10 bases lining up with TRBD1. The CDR3 length is 14 residues. The V segment lost 7 bases and the J segment 1 base; nucleotides outside the gene matches: 3. CDR1 SQVTM and CDR2 ANQGSEA come from the germline V gene. In DNA form, the CDR3 reads TGCAGCGCTGGGGACAGGGGGAACACCGGGGAGCTGTTTTTT. It yields the protein CSAGDRGNTGELFF.